This TCR beta chain was recorded in a study of T cells expressing NK-cell markers. Study in general: Eight donors were sequenced, seven testing HCMV-seropositive and one testing seronegative.

In the case of this clonotype: What it binds is not known.

Template switching by 5'RACE with UMIs generated the TCR beta cDNA. TCRdb re-called the 5' RACE reads and gives one entry per CDR3 protein, without DNA. The sample has a few hundred thousand distinct CDR3 sequences. Whole-study findings and limits: It was still unclear whether expanded NKG2C+ T cell clones were HCMV specific. Several donors' CD3+CD56-NKG2C+ cells were dominated by the same clonotypes.

The CDR3 extends over 15 amino acids. V and J are TRBV12-3 or TRBV12-4 and TRBJ2-4; TCRdb designates TRBD1, a call that cannot be tested without DNA. The sequence was collected from a man aged 18-69 years in good health. What was sequenced was blood T cells: a sorted CD56 or NKG2C T cell subset, CD4+ or CD8+ T cells, or bulk PBMC T cells (not recorded which). The CDR3 reads CASSLPGGEENIQYF.